One and the same sample provided the 20 T cell receptor beta chains below, sequenced in a study of T cells expressing NK-cell markers. No DNA is given; TCRdb re-called the 5' RACE reads and lists each CDR3 protein once. This listing includes 150,000 to 200,000 distinct CDR3 sequences. The specimen sequenced was blood T cells: a sorted CD56 or NKG2C T cell subset, CD4+ or CD8+ T cells, or bulk PBMC T cells (not recorded which). These receptors all come from a woman between 18 and 69 years old in good health.

CDR3 protein: CASSLFLFGGTNLYF. V and J are TRBV7-2 and TRBJ2-7; absent DNA, TCRdb's TRBD2 call cannot be checked. The CDR3 covers 15 residues. CDR1 is SGHTA and CDR2 is FQGNSA in the germline V gene. Supplemented by reference TRBV7-2 and TRBJ2-7, the full variable domain reads GAGVSQSPSNKVTEKGKDVELRCDPISGHTALYWYRQSLGQGLEFLIYFQGNSAPDKSGLPSDRFSAERTGGSVSTLTIQRTQQEDSAVYLCASSLFLFGGTNLYFGPGTRLTVT.

The chain joins TRBV3-1 to TRBJ1-1; the TRBD1 assignment by TCRdb is unverifiable without DNA. CDR3 length: 14 amino acids. The germline gives CDR1 LGHDT, CDR2 YNNKEL (reference sequence). The CDR3 sequence is CASSQVQGWTEAFF.

The J gene is TRBJ2-5, the V gene TRBV20-1; TCRdb gives TRBD1 as the D gene, but with no DNA this cannot be confirmed. Germline V gene lookup returns CDR1 DFQATT and CDR2 SNEGSKA (reference sequence). The CDR3 contains 15 residues. The chain's CDR3 is CSAHRGSGGFETQYF.

The chain recombines TRBV5-1 with TRBJ2-7; there is no DNA to check the TCRdb D call of TRBD1. CDR1 and CDR2 from the germline V gene are SGHRS and YFSETQ. The CDR3 is made up of 15 amino acids. The CDR3 loop is CASSLGGQERSEQYF.

The chain employs TRBV4-1 and TRBJ2-3. Germline CDR1 is MGHRA and CDR2 is YSYEKL. This CDR3 is built from 15 residues. This CDR3 reads CASSQDRTPTDTQYF.

The V gene is TRBV18, the J gene TRBJ2-4; lacking DNA, the TRBD1 call made by TCRdb goes unchecked. Germline V CDR1 and CDR2: KGHSH, LQKENI. The CDR3 contains 16 residues. The CDR3 region is CASRQTGTAAKNIQYF.

The V and J genes are TRBV29-1 and TRBJ2-2; TCRdb proposes TRBD2, but this gene call is untestable without DNA. Germline loops: CDR1 SQVTM, CDR2 ANQGSEA. The CDR3 extends over 15 amino acids. CDR3 loop: CSVGTSGAGTGELFF.

V gene TRBV10-3 combines with J gene TRBJ2-5; TCRdb returns TRBD1, unconfirmable since there is no DNA. This CDR3 spans 11 amino acids. CDR1 and CDR2 (germline): ENHRY, SYGVKD. The CDR3 here is CAVGQGSTQYF.

V and J are TRBV12-3 or TRBV12-4 and TRBJ1-1. The CDR3 spans 14 residues. CDR3 region: CASSSQLGLTEAFF.

The gene calls are TRBV7-9 and TRBJ2-3; TCRdb's D gene call, TRBD2, goes unchecked for lack of DNA. The V gene's germline CDR1 is SEHNR and CDR2 FQNEAQ (reference sequence). The CDR3 loop spans 14 amino acids. CDR3 in amino acids: CASSSRGGADTQYF.

V and J are TRBV9 and TRBJ2-7; the TRBD1 assignment by TCRdb is unverifiable without DNA. Germline V gene lookup returns CDR1 SGDLS and CDR2 YYNGEE. The CDR3 is 16 residues long. The CDR3 spells CASSVGTGRSSYEQYF.

The chain has TRBV9 and TRBJ1-4; TCRdb's assignment of TRBD1 cannot be checked, as there is no DNA. Germline lookup yields CDR1 SGDLS and CDR2 YYNGEE. This CDR3 is 15 amino acids long. CDR3 sequence reads: CASSSTGTDAEKLFF. The full variable domain, its missing parts supplied by reference TRBV9 and TRBJ1-4, is DSGVTQTPKHLITATGQRVTLRCSPRSGDLSVYWYQQSLDQGLQFLIQYYNGEERAKGNILERFSAQQFPDLHSELNLSSLELGDSALYFCASSSTGTDAEKLFFGSGTQLSVL.

This sequence joins TRBV29-1 and TRBJ1-2. Per the germline V gene, CDR1 is SQVTM and CDR2 is ANQGSEA. The CDR3 is 11 residues long. CDR3 residues: CSAGSDYGYTF.

The rearrangement links TRBV6-5 to TRBJ1-2; TCRdb reports TRBD1, a call that lacks DNA to check it against. This CDR3 region has 15 residues. Germline assignment: CDR1 MNHEY and CDR2 SVGAGI. CDR3 in amino acids: CASSYSRGLNRGYTF.

The chain is built from TRBV21-1 and TRBJ2-5; with no DNA, the TCRdb D assignment of TRBD2 cannot be verified. TRBV21-1 is described as a pseudogene. The CDR3 is 16 amino acids. This CDR3 reads CASSKGEGREGETQYF.

The CDR3 sequence: CASSLEAGRNQPQHF. V is TRBV12-3 or TRBV12-4 and J is TRBJ1-5. The CDR3 is 15 residues long.

The rearrangement uses TRBV3-1 and TRBJ1-2; without DNA, the TCRdb call of TRBD1 cannot be checked. This CDR3 is built from 15 residues. CDR1 is LGHDT and CDR2 is YNNKEL in the germline V gene (reference sequence). CDR3 loop: CASSLGTGEFYGYTF. The full variable domain, completed using reference TRBV3-1 and TRBJ1-2, is DTAVSQTPKYLVTQMGNDKSIKCEQNLGHDTMYWYKQDSKKFLKIMFSYNNKELIINETVPNRFSPKSPDKAHLNLHINSLELGDSAVYFCASSLGTGEFYGYTFGSGTRLTVV.

The J gene is TRBJ1-2, the V gene TRBV6-1; TCRdb selects TRBD1, and the lack of DNA leaves this call unchecked. Germline CDR1 reads MNHNS; CDR2 reads SASEGT. The length of the CDR3 is 16 residues. CDR3 residues: CASSEVLGEANYGYTF.

This chain connects TRBV20-1 to TRBJ2-3; TCRdb calls TRBD2, which cannot be checked without DNA. The CDR3 is 16 amino acids. The germline CDR1 and CDR2 sequences are DFQATT and SNEGSKA (reference sequence). CDR3 residues: CSARDLAGGPQGTQYF.

The rearrangement uses TRBV20-1 and TRBJ2-3; with no DNA, the TCRdb D assignment of TRBD1 cannot be verified. The CDR3 spans 14 residues. Germline V gives CDR1 DFQATT, CDR2 SNEGSKA (reference sequence). The CDR3 is CSAPRDGSTDTQYF.